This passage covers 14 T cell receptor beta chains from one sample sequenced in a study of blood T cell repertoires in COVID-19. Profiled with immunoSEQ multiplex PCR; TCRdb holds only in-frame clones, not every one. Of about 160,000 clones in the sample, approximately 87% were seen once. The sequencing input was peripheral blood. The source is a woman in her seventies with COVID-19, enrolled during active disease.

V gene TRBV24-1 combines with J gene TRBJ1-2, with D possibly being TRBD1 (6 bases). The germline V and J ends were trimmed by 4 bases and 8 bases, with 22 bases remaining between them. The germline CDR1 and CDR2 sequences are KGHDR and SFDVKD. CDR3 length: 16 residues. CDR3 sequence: CATSEPTGVFPRGYTF. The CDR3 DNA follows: TGTGCCACCAGTGAGCCGACAGGAGTGTTCCCCCGAGGCTACACCTTC.

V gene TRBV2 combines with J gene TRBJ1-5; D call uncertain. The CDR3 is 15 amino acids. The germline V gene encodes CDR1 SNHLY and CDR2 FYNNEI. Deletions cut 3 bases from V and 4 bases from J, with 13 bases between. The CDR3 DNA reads TGTGCCAGCAGTGAGGAGCTAGGAGTTAATCAGCCCCAGCATTTT. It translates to CASSEELGVNQPQHF.

The CDR3 region has the DNA TGTGCCAGCAGCTTGGGAGTAAACAGGGACACCATATATTTT. Translation gives CASSLGVNRDTIYF. This chain connects TRBV5-4 to TRBJ1-3, with D perhaps matching TRBD1 (6 bases). This CDR3 has 14 amino acids. V was trimmed by 0 bases and J by 8 bases, leaving 12 bases between them. The V gene's germline CDR1 is SGHNT and CDR2 YYREEE (reference sequence).

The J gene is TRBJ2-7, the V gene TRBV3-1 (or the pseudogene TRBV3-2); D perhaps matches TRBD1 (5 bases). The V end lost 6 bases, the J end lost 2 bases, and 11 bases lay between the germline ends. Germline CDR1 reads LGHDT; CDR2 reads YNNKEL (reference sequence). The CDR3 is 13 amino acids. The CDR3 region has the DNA TGTGCCAGCAGTACAGGACATACCTACGAGCAGTACTTC. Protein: CASSTGHTYEQYF.

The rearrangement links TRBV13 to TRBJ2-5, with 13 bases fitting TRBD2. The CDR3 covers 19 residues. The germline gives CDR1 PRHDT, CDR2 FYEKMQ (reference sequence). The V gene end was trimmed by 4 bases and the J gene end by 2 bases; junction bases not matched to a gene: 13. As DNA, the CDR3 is TGTGCCAGCAGCTCAATCCTCCTACTAGCGGGGGGGTCGCAAGAGACCCAGTACTTC. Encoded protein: CASSSILLLAGGSQETQYF.

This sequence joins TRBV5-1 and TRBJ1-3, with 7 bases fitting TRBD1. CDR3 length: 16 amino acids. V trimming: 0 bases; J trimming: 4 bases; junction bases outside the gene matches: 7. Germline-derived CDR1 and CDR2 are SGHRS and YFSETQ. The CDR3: CASSLDYRGSGNTIYF. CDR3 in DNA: TGCGCCAGCAGCTTGGACTACAGGGGATCGGGAAACACCATATATTTT.

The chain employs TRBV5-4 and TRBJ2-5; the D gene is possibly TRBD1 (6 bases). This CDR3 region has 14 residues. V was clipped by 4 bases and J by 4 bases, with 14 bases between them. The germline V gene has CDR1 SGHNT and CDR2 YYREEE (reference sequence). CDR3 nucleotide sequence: TGTGCCAGCAGCCCCATGACAGGTTTAGAGACCCAGTACTTC. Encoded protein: CASSPMTGLETQYF.

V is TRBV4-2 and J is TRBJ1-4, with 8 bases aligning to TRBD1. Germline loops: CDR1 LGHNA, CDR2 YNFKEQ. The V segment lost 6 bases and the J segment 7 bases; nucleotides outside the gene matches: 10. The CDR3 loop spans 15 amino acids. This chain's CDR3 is CASSASPGGGEKLFF. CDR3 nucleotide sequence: TGTGCCAGCAGTGCTTCCCCAGGGGGCGGTGAAAAACTGTTTTTT.

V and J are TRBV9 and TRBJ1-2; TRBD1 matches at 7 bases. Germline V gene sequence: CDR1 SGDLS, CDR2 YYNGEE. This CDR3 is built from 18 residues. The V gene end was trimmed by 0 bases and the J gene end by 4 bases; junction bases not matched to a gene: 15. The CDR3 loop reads CASSVGPGTVGSLYGYTF. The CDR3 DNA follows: TGTGCCAGCAGCGTAGGCCCCGGGACAGTAGGTTCCCTCTATGGCTACACCTTC.

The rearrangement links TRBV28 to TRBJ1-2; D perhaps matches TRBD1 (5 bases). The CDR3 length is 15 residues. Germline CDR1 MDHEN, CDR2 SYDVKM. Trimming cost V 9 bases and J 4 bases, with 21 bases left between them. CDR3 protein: CASNRGRENLYGYTF. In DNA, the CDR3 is TGTGCCAGTAATAGGGGCAGGGAAAATCTCTATGGCTACACCTTC.

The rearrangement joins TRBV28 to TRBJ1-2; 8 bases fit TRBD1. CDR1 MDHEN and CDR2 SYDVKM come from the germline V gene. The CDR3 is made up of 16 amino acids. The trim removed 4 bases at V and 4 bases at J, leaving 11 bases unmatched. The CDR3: CASSSPSRDRIYGYTF. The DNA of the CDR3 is TGTGCCAGCAGTTCCCCATCCCGGGACAGGATCTATGGCTACACCTTC.

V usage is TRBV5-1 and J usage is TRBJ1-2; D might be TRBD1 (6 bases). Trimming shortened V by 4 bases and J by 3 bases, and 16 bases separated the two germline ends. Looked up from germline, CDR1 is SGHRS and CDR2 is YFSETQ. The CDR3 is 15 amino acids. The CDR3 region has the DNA TGCGCCAGCAGCCCAAGCCGGACAGCCCACTATGGCTACACCTTC. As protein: CASSPSRTAHYGYTF.

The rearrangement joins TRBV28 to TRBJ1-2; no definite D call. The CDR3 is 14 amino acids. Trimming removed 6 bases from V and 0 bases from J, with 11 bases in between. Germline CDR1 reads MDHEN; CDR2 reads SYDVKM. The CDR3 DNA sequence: TGTGCCAGCAGGCCCACAACGACTAACTATGGCTACACCTTC. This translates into CASRPTTTNYGYTF.

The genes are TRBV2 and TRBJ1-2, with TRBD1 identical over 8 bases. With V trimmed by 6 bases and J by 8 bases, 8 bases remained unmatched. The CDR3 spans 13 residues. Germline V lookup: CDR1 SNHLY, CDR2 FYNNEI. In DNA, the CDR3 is TGTGCCAGCAGAGCGGACAGGGACGGGGGCTACACCTTC. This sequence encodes CASRADRDGGYTF.